The 15 T cell receptor beta chains presented below share a single source sample, sequenced in a study of blood T cells in healthy people across ages. Sample-barcoded 5' priming and a J-beta primer mix drove a second PCR of about 7 to 11 cycles. TCRdb reprocessed the 5' RACE reads with MiXCR, giving one entry per CDR3 protein. The repertoire holds 1,800,000 or so distinct CDR3 sequences, with 39% as singletons. Sequences were obtained from blood. The source is a human donor in good health.

This clonotype was detected only a few times. A junction end diverges from the germline sequence, so it may reflect a read error. The CDR3 is CASSLSPYDRGRTDTQYF. CDR3 sequence (DNA): TGTGCCAGTAGTTTATCCCCATACGACAGGGGGCGAACAGATACGCAGTATTTT. This sequence joins TRBV27 and TRBJ2-3, with 10 nucleotides matching TRBD1. Per germline, CDR1 MNHEY and CDR2 SMNVEV (reference sequence). The CDR3 consists of 18 residues.

V is TRBV27 and J is TRBJ1-1; possibly TRBD1 for D (6 bases). The length of the CDR3 is 15 residues. Germline values: CDR1 MNHEY, CDR2 SMNVEV (reference sequence). Trimming took 4 bases from V and 4 from J, leaving 16 bases between them. The DNA for the CDR3 is TGTGCCAGCAGTTCTTTTGAGGGAGGGGGCACTGAAGCTTTCTTT. Translating it yields CASSSFEGGGTEAFF.

V gene TRBV5-1 combines with J gene TRBJ2-3; 7 bases agree with TRBD1. From germline, CDR1 is SGHRS and CDR2 YFSETQ. V was clipped by 4 bases and J by 5 bases; unmatched bases: 7. CDR3 length equals 14 residues. This CDR3 reads CASSLQGNGDTQYF. The CDR3 DNA follows: TGCGCCAGCAGCCTACAGGGGAATGGAGATACGCAGTATTTT. The full variable domain, in which reference TRBV5-1 and TRBJ2-3 provide the parts outside the CDR3, is KAGVTQTPRYLIKTRGQQVTLSCSPISGHRSVSWYQQTPGQGLQFLFEYFSETQRNKGNFPGRFSGRQFSNSRSEMNVSTLELGDSALYLCASSLQGNGDTQYFGPGTRLTVL.

This chain links TRBV12-3 or TRBV12-4 with TRBJ1-2; the match to TRBD1 covers 7 bases. The CDR3 has 13 amino acids. V gave up 6 bases and J gave up 4 bases; unmatched junction bases: 5. CDR3 sequence reads: CASSGGQTYGYTF. In DNA, the CDR3 is TGTGCCAGCAGCGGGGGACAGACCTATGGCTACACCTTC.

This clonotype was observed a single time. This chain links TRBV7-2 with TRBJ1-1; no reliable D call. Germline values: CDR1 SGHTA, CDR2 FQGNSA. This CDR3 region has 18 residues. V lost 5 bases to trimming and J lost 3 bases, with 25 bases between them. The CDR3, as DNA: TGTGCCAGCAGCCGGCGTAGGGATCGGAACTATGGCTACACTGAAGCTTTCTTT. This sequence encodes CASSRRRDRNYGYTEAFF.

V is TRBV7-2 and J is TRBJ1-2; possibly TRBD1 for D (5 bases). Germline CDR1 SGHTA, CDR2 FQGNSA. V gave up 3 bases and J gave up 1 base, with 12 bases separating them. This CDR3 region has 15 residues. The CDR3 is CASSFFRGDNYGYTF. The CDR3 bases are TGTGCCAGCAGCTTCTTTAGGGGCGATAACTATGGCTACACCTTC. The full variable domain, completed using reference TRBV7-2 and TRBJ1-2, is GAGVSQSPSNKVTEKGKDVELRCDPISGHTALYWYRQSLGQGLEFLIYFQGNSAPDKSGLPSDRFSAERTGGSVSTLTIQRTQQEDSAVYLCASSFFRGDNYGYTFGSGTRLTVV.

V gene TRBV6-1 combines with J gene TRBJ2-3; TRBD2 matches at 7 bases. Germline CDR1 MNHNS, CDR2 SASEGT. The CDR3 has 16 residues. Trimming cost V 8 bases and J 2 bases; bases outside gene matches: 13. Here the CDR3 DNA reads TGTGCCAGCCCGGTTGCACTAGCGCAAACCACAGATACGCAGTATTTT. It specifies CASPVALAQTTDTQYF.

In this sample, this clonotype turned up a few times. A single base separates this from a much larger clone, so it may be a read error. The chain joins TRBV7-9 to TRBJ2-7; no firm D call. The CDR3 sequence is 12 residues long. Trimming took 6 bases from V and 11 from J, leaving 17 bases between them. Germline V CDR1 and CDR2: SEHNR, FQNEAQ (reference sequence). In DNA form, the CDR3 reads TGTGCCAGCAGTCAAGACGAGAACTCGAAGTACTTC. Translating it yields CASSQDENSKYF. The entire variable domain, with the rest obtained from reference TRBV7-9 and TRBJ2-7, is as follows: DTGVSQNPRHKITKRGQNVTFRCDPISEHNRLYWYRQTLGQGPEFLTYFQNEAQLEKSRLLSDRFSAERPKGSFSTLEIQRTEQGDSAMYLCASSQDENSKYFGPGTRLTVT.

The chain uses TRBV4-3 and TRBJ2-5; a weak D match, TRBD1 (6 bases). The V gene lost 1 base and the J gene lost 3 bases, with 15 bases spanning the gap. The CDR3 covers 16 residues. The germline gives CDR1 LGHNA, CDR2 YSLEER. CDR3 coding DNA: TGCGCCAGCAGCCAAGTATGGGGGCGATCTGAAGAGACCCAGTACTTC. Translation gives CASSQVWGRSEETQYF.

This clonotype was seen only a few times. V and J are TRBV20-1 and TRBJ2-6; D is ambiguous. V lost 5 bases to trimming and J lost 2 bases, with 7 bases between them. This CDR3 has 13 residues. CDR1 is DFQATT and CDR2 is SNEGSKA in the germline V gene (reference sequence). CDR3 region: CSARLPGANVLTF. In nucleotides, the CDR3 is TGCAGTGCTCGGCTCCCTGGGGCCAACGTCCTGACTTTC.

This chain uses TRBV4-1 with TRBJ1-2; TRBD1 might be the D (6 bases). Germline CDR1 reads MGHRA; CDR2 reads YSYEKL. CDR3 size: 14 residues. V gave up 3 bases and J gave up 8 bases, with 16 bases separating them. This CDR3 reads CASSQLEGGLGYTF. The CDR3 bases are TGCGCCAGCAGCCAGCTGGAGGGGGGCCTGGGCTACACCTTC.

This chain connects TRBV2 to TRBJ2-1, with D possibly TRBD2 on 7 matching bases. Germline assignment: CDR1 SNHLY and CDR2 FYNNEI. The V gene lost 8 bases and the J gene lost 8 bases, with 19 bases spanning the gap. This CDR3 is 14 amino acids long. CDR3 DNA sequence: TGTGCCAGCGGGAGGGAGGGGGGATACGATGAGCAGTTCTTC. Translated: CASGREGGYDEQFF.

The V gene is TRBV29-1, the J gene TRBJ2-3; TRBD1 is a possible D gene (6 bases). The CDR3 length is 11 residues. The V end was cut by 3 bases, the J end by 10 bases, with 11 bases between. Germline lookup yields CDR1 SQVTM and CDR2 ANQGSEA. The CDR3 sequence: CSVDQGQSQYF. The CDR3 nucleotides read TGCAGCGTTGATCAGGGGCAGTCGCAGTATTTT.

V is TRBV5-1 and J is TRBJ2-3; possible D gene TRBD2, 6 bases. This CDR3 is 15 amino acids long. The V end lost 2 bases, the J end lost 2 bases, and 12 bases lay between the germline ends. Germline CDR1 SGHRS, CDR2 YFSETQ. Here the CDR3 DNA reads TGCGCCAGCAGCTTTCGGCGGGGAGACACAGATACGCAGTATTTT. It specifies CASSFRRGDTDTQYF. The full variable domain, in which reference TRBV5-1 and TRBJ2-3 provide the parts outside the CDR3, is KAGVTQTPRYLIKTRGQQVTLSCSPISGHRSVSWYQQTPGQGLQFLFEYFSETQRNKGNFPGRFSGRQFSNSRSEMNVSTLELGDSALYLCASSFRRGDTDTQYFGPGTRLTVL.

The chain links TRBV12-3 or TRBV12-4 to TRBJ1-1; D unresolved. This CDR3 is built from 14 residues. V gave up 8 bases and J gave up 5 bases, with 18 bases separating them. This CDR3 reads CASGSSWAWTEAFF. As DNA, the CDR3 is TGTGCCAGCGGAAGTTCTTGGGCGTGGACTGAAGCTTTCTTT.